The next 26 T cell receptor beta chains were all read from a single sample in a study of cytomegalovirus exposure and HLA in healthy donors. Both 60 Vbeta primers and 13 Jbeta primers went into the PCR. Sequencing was performed with immunoSEQ multiplex PCR; in TCRdb, only in-frame clones are kept and a portion is missing. The sample has roughly 190,000 clones, around 75% seen once. Sequenced input: PBMCs. The receptor set was obtained from a man aged 40-50 years in good health and CMV-seropositive.

This chain links TRBV28 with TRBJ1-4; 10 bases map to TRBD1. Trimming took 3 bases from V and 7 from J; bases not matched to a gene: 2. There are 14 residues in the CDR3. In germline, CDR1 is MDHEN, CDR2 SYDVKM. CDR3: CASSFRTGGEKLFF. CDR3 nucleotides: TGTGCCAGCAGTTTCAGGACAGGGGGTGAAAAACTGTTTTTT.

This clone was observed a handful of times. The gene calls are TRBV4-3 and TRBJ1-4; D is unclear. CDR3 length: 14 amino acids. Between the trimmed V and J ends, which lost 0 bases and 7 bases, there was a span of 9 bases. Germline CDR1 LGHNA, CDR2 YSLEER. The CDR3 DNA reads as TGCGCCAGCAGCCAAGACGGAGACGGTGAAAAACTGTTTTTT. Translated, it gives CASSQDGDGEKLFF.

The chain recombines TRBV9 with TRBJ2-3; 9 positions agree with TRBD1. This CDR3 is built from 17 residues. J gave up 0 bases and V 2 bases, and 7 bases lay outside the gene matches. CDR1 is SGDLS, CDR2 YYNGEE, per germline. For the CDR3, the DNA is TGTGCCAGCAGCGTCCCCACAGGGGGCTCAAGCACAGATACGCAGTATTTT. It encodes CASSVPTGGSSTDTQYF.

The rearrangement joins TRBV18 to TRBJ1-2; the D is unclear. Germline lookup yields CDR1 KGHSH and CDR2 LQKENI. The V end was cut by 3 bases, the J end by 6 bases, with 11 bases between. This CDR3 has 13 residues. CDR3 residues: CASSPKQNNGYTF. The CDR3, as DNA: TGTGCCAGCTCACCTAAACAGAATAATGGCTACACCTTC. Drawing the rest from reference TRBV18 and TRBJ1-2, the complete variable domain is NAGVMQNPRHLVRRRGQEARLRCSPMKGHSHVYWYRQLPEEGLKFMVYLQKENIIDESGMPKERFSAEFPKEGPSILRIQQVVRGDSAAYFCASSPKQNNGYTFGSGTRLTVV.

This chain uses TRBV19 with TRBJ2-5; TRBD2 agrees at 10 bases. Germline CDR1 is LNHDA and CDR2 is SQIVND (reference sequence). V was clipped by 2 bases and J by 1 base; unmatched bases: 4. This CDR3 contains 16 residues. This CDR3 is CASSISGGAFQETQYF. For the CDR3, the DNA is TGTGCCAGTAGTATAAGCGGGGGGGCCTTCCAAGAGACCCAGTACTTC.

CDR3 loop: CAGQGNSGYNEQFF. As DNA, the CDR3 is TGTGCCGGACAGGGGAATAGCGGTTACAATGAGCAGTTCTTC. The chain employs TRBV7-9 and TRBJ2-1; 9 bases agree with TRBD1. The ends lost 11 bases at V and 4 bases at J; junction bases unmatched: 9. Germline V CDR1 and CDR2: SEHNR, FQNEAQ (reference sequence). The CDR3 extends over 14 amino acids.

The chain uses TRBV30 and TRBJ1-1; tentative D call: TRBD1 (5 bases). The CDR3 is made up of 13 amino acids. CDR1 is GTSNPN, CDR2 SVGIG, per germline (reference sequence). Trimming took 0 bases from V and 0 from J, leaving 5 bases between them. This CDR3 reads CAWSVQVNTEAFF. CDR3 nucleotide sequence: TGTGCCTGGAGTGTACAGGTGAACACTGAAGCTTTCTTT. The full variable domain, with the rest looked up from reference TRBV30 and TRBJ1-1, is SQTIHQWPATLVQPVGSPLSLECTVEGTSNPNLYWYRQAAGRGLQLLFYSVGIGQISSEVPQNLSASRPQDRQFILSSKKLLLSDSGFYLCAWSVQVNTEAFFGQGTRLTVV.

This chain connects TRBV6-5 to TRBJ2-7, with 7 bases aligning to TRBD2. This CDR3 comprises 15 residues. V gave up 0 bases and J gave up 1 base; unmatched junction bases: 3. Germline V gene lookup returns CDR1 MNHEY and CDR2 SVGAGI. The chain's CDR3 is CASSYSPAGSYEQYF. The DNA for the CDR3 is TGTGCCAGCAGTTACTCTCCAGCGGGGTCCTACGAGCAGTACTTC.

V and J are TRBV18 and TRBJ1-2, with 9 bases that match TRBD1. This CDR3 region has 13 residues. Germline CDR1 reads KGHSH; CDR2 reads LQKENI. V shed 8 bases, J shed 6 bases, and the junction held 7 bases outside the gene matches. This CDR3 reads CASDHRGQDGYTF. CDR3 DNA: TGTGCCAGCGATCACAGGGGGCAGGATGGCTACACCTTC.

CDR3 DNA: TGCGCCAGCAGCGATTGGGACACCCCGGGGCCCCAGCATTTT. Protein: CASSDWDTPGPQHF. V usage is TRBV4-1 and J usage is TRBJ1-5; possibly TRBD1 for D (6 bases). Trimming removed 5 bases at V and 9 bases at J, with 17 bases between. Germline values: CDR1 MGHRA, CDR2 YSYEKL. The length of the CDR3 is 14 residues.

The CDR3 sequence: CASSSQGAQTQYF. The CDR3 DNA follows: TGTGCCAGCAGCTCACAGGGGGCGCAGACCCAGTACTTC. This rearrangement joins TRBV7-2 to TRBJ2-5, with 9 bases identical to TRBD1. The ends lost 4 bases at V and 6 bases at J; junction bases unmatched: 3. The germline CDR1 and CDR2 sequences are SGHTA and FQGNSA. The CDR3 spans 13 residues. The variable domain in full, with the rest retrieved from reference TRBV7-2 and TRBJ2-5, is GAGVSQSPSNKVTEKGKDVELRCDPISGHTALYWYRQSLGQGLEFLIYFQGNSAPDKSGLPSDRFSAERTGGSVSTLTIQRTQQEDSAVYLCASSSQGAQTQYFGPGTRLLVL.

The V and J genes are TRBV7-9 and TRBJ2-3; D is unresolved. The CDR3 loop spans 14 amino acids. Deletions cut 4 bases from V and 2 bases from J, with 10 bases between. CDR1 SEHNR and CDR2 FQNEAQ come from the germline V gene (reference sequence). CDR3 residues: CASSSPRVTDTQYF. The CDR3, as DNA: TGTGCCAGCAGCTCCCCCCGGGTCACAGATACGCAGTATTTT.

The genes are TRBV7-3 and TRBJ2-1; 7 nucleotides align to TRBD1. CDR3 length: 13 amino acids. After removal of 8 bases from V and 6 bases from J, the junction contained 7 bases not matched to a gene. Germline V CDR1 and CDR2: SGHTA, FQGTGA. The DNA for the CDR3 is TGTGCCAGCGCTGGACAGGTTATCAATGAGCAGTTCTTC. It translates to CASAGQVINEQFF.

The CDR3 is CSVAQSGTGYEKLFF. The DNA for the CDR3 is TGCAGCGTTGCACAATCCGGGACAGGGTACGAAAAACTGTTTTTT. The genes are TRBV29-1 and TRBJ1-4; TRBD1 agrees at 9 bases. The junction had 11 bases not matched to a gene; V was cut back by 4 bases and J by 8 bases. The CDR3 contains 15 residues. Germline lookup yields CDR1 SQVTM and CDR2 ANQGSEA.

This rearrangement joins TRBV7-2 to TRBJ2-4; 7 nucleotides agree with TRBD1. Trimming removed 1 base from V and 11 bases from J; junction bases left unmatched: 5. This CDR3 has 13 amino acids. Germline V lookup: CDR1 SGHTA, CDR2 FQGNSA. The CDR3 coding sequence is TGTGCCAGCAGCTTAGTAACCACAGGGGTTCAGTACTTC. Its protein product is CASSLVTTGVQYF.

V usage is TRBV29-1 and J usage is TRBJ2-5; 9 positions match TRBD1. Losses at the gene ends were 3 bases for V and 5 bases for J; bases not matched to a gene: 4. The CDR3 length is 13 residues. CDR1 is SQVTM and CDR2 is ANQGSEA in the germline V gene. In DNA, the CDR3 is TGCAGCGTTGAGAGGACAGGGGTGGAGACCCAGTACTTC. Its protein product is CSVERTGVETQYF.

A single count supports this clone. The J gene is TRBJ1-1, the V gene TRBV27; 9 bases agree with TRBD1. CDR3 size: 15 residues. V was pared by 7 bases and J by 8 bases, with 14 bases of the junction left unmatched. Germline V gives CDR1 MNHEY, CDR2 SMNVEV (reference sequence). The CDR3 sequence: CASNRGGQGRREAFF. The CDR3 nucleotides read TGTGCCAGCAATCGGGGTGGACAGGGGAGAAGGGAAGCTTTCTTT.

The rearrangement uses TRBV14 and TRBJ2-3, with 7 bases lining up with TRBD2. J was trimmed by 3 bases and V by 4 bases; bases with no gene match: 1. The CDR3 has 13 residues. The V gene's germline CDR1 is SGHDN and CDR2 FVKESK. The CDR3 nucleotides read TGTGCCAGCAGCCGGGGACTAACAGATACGCAGTATTTT. Encoded protein: CASSRGLTDTQYF.

The chain employs TRBV19 and TRBJ2-3, with TRBD2 matching 16 bases. The V gene's germline CDR1 is LNHDA and CDR2 SQIVND (reference sequence). V shed 4 bases and J 3 bases; nucleotides not matched to a gene: 4. The CDR3 consists of 17 residues. The CDR3 DNA follows: TGTGCCAGTAGTAAGGGACTAGCGGGGGGGCCGACAGATACGCAGTATTTT. Its protein product is CASSKGLAGGPTDTQYF.

The V gene is TRBV6-5, the J gene TRBJ1-1, with TRBD1 identical over 10 bases. This CDR3 is 14 amino acids long. The V gene end was trimmed by 6 bases and the J gene end by 1 base; junction bases not matched to a gene: 2. Germline CDR1 reads MNHEY; CDR2 reads SVGAGI. The CDR3 region is CASSRQGANTEAFF. As DNA, the CDR3 is TGTGCCAGCAGCCGACAGGGGGCGAACACTGAAGCTTTCTTT.

Only one count was recorded for this clone. The chain combines TRBV6-4 with TRBJ1-4, with 7 bases lining up with TRBD1. J was trimmed by 8 bases and V by 7 bases; bases with no gene match: 7. CDR1 is MRHNA, CDR2 SNTAGT, per germline. CDR3 size: 13 residues. In nucleotides, the CDR3 is TGTGCCAGCATCCAGGGGACAGACGAAAAACTGTTTTTT. This codes for CASIQGTDEKLFF.

This clone was observed a handful of times. This rearrangement joins TRBV7-3 to TRBJ2-3, with TRBD2 matching 8 bases. Germline assignment: CDR1 SGHTA and CDR2 FQGTGA. The ends lost 8 bases at V and 1 base at J; junction bases unmatched: 8. This CDR3 is 15 amino acids long. CDR3 loop: CASGPGGGRTDTQYF. Here the CDR3 DNA reads TGTGCCAGCGGGCCGGGCGGGGGGCGCACAGATACGCAGTATTTT.

The V gene is TRBV4-1, the J gene TRBJ2-5, with a tentative D call TRBD2 (7 bases). Trimming pared 0 bases from V and 5 bases from J, leaving 16 bases between. CDR3 size: 16 residues. Germline CDR1 is MGHRA and CDR2 is YSYEKL. CDR3 nucleotides: TGCGCCAGCAGCCAAGATAAGGGGGGGTCGGAGGAGACCCAGTACTTC. Translating it yields CASSQDKGGSEETQYF.

This chain joins TRBV28 and TRBJ1-5, with D tentatively TRBD1 (5 bases). Trimming pared 3 bases from V and 3 bases from J, leaving 12 bases between. The CDR3 has 15 amino acids. Germline CDR1 reads MDHEN; CDR2 reads SYDVKM. As DNA, the CDR3 is TGTGCCAGCAGTTTGGCGGGGCCTATCAATCAGCCCCAGCATTTT. Amino acids: CASSLAGPINQPQHF.

This clone has only one observation. J is TRBJ2-1 and V is TRBV5-4; TRBD1 agrees at 7 bases. Per germline, CDR1 SGHNT and CDR2 YYREEE (reference sequence). V lost 3 bases to trimming and J lost 10 bases; unmatched junction nucleotides: 16. The CDR3 runs 16 residues. In DNA form, the CDR3 reads TGTGCCAGCAGCTCGTTTACAGGGGACGGCTGGGGCGAGCAGTTCTTC. Translating gives CASSSFTGDGWGEQFF.

This clone was seen a handful of times. V gene TRBV25-1 combines with J gene TRBJ1-2; D ambiguous. Germline V lookup: CDR1 MGHDK, CDR2 SYGVNS. Between the trimmed V and J ends, which lost 4 bases and 7 bases, there was a span of 10 bases. The CDR3 sequence is 12 residues long. The DNA for the CDR3 is TGTGCCAGCAGTGGAATGAGGGTTGGCTACACCTTC. It specifies CASSGMRVGYTF.